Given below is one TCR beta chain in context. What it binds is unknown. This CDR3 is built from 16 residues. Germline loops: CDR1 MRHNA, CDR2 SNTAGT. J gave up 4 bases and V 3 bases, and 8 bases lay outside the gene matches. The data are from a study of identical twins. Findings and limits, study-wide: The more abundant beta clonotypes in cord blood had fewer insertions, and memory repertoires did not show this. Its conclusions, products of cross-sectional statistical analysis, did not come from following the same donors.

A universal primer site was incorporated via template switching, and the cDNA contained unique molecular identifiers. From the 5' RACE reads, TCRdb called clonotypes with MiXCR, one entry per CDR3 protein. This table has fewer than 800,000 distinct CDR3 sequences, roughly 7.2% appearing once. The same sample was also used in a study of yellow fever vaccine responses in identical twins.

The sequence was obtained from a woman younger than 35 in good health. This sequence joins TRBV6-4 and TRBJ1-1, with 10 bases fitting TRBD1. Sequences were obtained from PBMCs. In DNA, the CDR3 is TGTGCCAGCAGTGATAAGCCCGGGACAGGGGCCACTGAAGCTTTCTTT. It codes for CASSDKPGTGATEAFF.